This TCR beta chain was captured by sequencing in a study of blood T cell repertoires in COVID-19. This clone was detected once. Sequencing used immunoSEQ multiplex PCR; TCRdb keeps in-frame clones, though not all of them. The sample lists tens of thousands of clones, around nine tenths occurring once. Germline V gives CDR1 SGHDT, CDR2 YYEEEE. This CDR3 is built from 13 residues. Trimming removed 1 base at V and 5 bases at J, with 9 bases between. The TCR originated in a man between 60 and 70 years old with COVID-19, enrolled during active disease. The specimen was peripheral blood. The V gene is TRBV5-6, the J gene TRBJ2-5, with D unresolved. CDR3 sequence: CASSLLPGETQYF. The CDR3 DNA reads TGTGCCAGCAGCTTGCTCCCCGGGGAGACCCAGTACTTC.